The source of this TCR beta chain is a study of T cell responses to AZD1222 COVID-19 vaccine. To note about this clone: As yet, its antigen is unknown.

V dropped 6 bases and J dropped 4 bases, with 13 bases sitting between them. From germline, CDR1 is MNHEY and CDR2 SMNVEV (reference sequence). This CDR3 has 14 residues. The study, taken as a whole, reports: Spike-specific TCRs gained breadth and depth after people received two AZD1222 doses. There were repertoire samples only from the period after the peak T cell response. Donors were mostly white British, more females; clonal diversity possibly underestimated.

Clones were sequenced by immunoSEQ multiplex PCR, and TCRdb holds only the in-frame ones, with some missing. This table holds about 140,000 clones, 90% to 95% found once. The specimen comprised peripheral blood, sampled 28 days after the second AZD1222 dose. The chain is built from TRBV27 and TRBJ1-5; D is perhaps TRBD1 (5 bases). This TCR was sampled from an adult who received the AZD1222 COVID-19 vaccine. The CDR3 coding sequence is TGTGCCAGCAGCCCGGGACGGCCGAATCAGCCCCAGCATTTT. It yields the protein CASSPGRPNQPQHF.